Listed below are T cell receptor beta chains from one sample, sequenced in a study of shared clonotypes between healthy human individuals. The protocol was immunoSEQ multiplex PCR, while the TCRdb copy is restricted to in-frame clones and leaves out a portion. The sample carries about 2 million clones, 85% to 95% recorded once. Specimen: naive CD4+ T cells sorted from blood. Receptors originate from a man aged 18 to 35 in good health. The CDR3 runs from the conserved cysteine through the conserved F or W. The order of the fields is CDR3 DNA, CDR3 protein, V gene, clone size, J gene, D gene. D genes are given only for firm matches. For some rows the clone size is stated as once, few or many, or as a class when expanded; others skip it.

DNA: TGTGCCAGCAGTTCAGGGACGAACACCATATATTTT
CDR3: CASSSGTNTIYF
V: TRBV6-5
size: .
J: TRBJ1-3
D: .

DNA: TGTGCCAGTCTGACAGAAGAGAACACTGAAGCTTTCTTT
CDR3: CASLTEENTEAFF
V: TRBV6-6
size: .
J: TRBJ1-1
D: .

DNA: TGTGCCAGCAGCCTAAGACTAGCGGGAGGGACAGATACGCAGTATTTT
CDR3: CASSLRLAGGTDTQYF
V: TRBV5-4
size: .
J: TRBJ2-3
D: TRBD2

DNA: TGTGCCAGCAGCTTCGGACAGGGGGTTGGCGAGCAGTACTTC
CDR3: CASSFGQGVGEQYF
V: TRBV5-6
size: .
J: TRBJ2-7
D: TRBD1

DNA: TGTGCCAGCAGCCCTACGTTCGGTACATTGGGCAATGAGCAGTTCTTC
CDR3: CASSPTFGTLGNEQFF
V: TRBV11-2
size: .
J: TRBJ2-1
D: .

DNA: TGTGCCATCAGCCCGTTGGAACGCCAGGGCCCCACCGGGGAGCTGTTTTTT
CDR3: CAISPLERQGPTGELFF
V: TRBV10-3
size: .
J: TRBJ2-2
D: .

DNA: TGTGCCAGCAGCTCACCCCAGCGGGGTTACGAGCAGTACTTC
CDR3: CASSSPQRGYEQYF
V: TRBV11-2
size: few
J: TRBJ2-7
D: TRBD2

DNA: TGTGCCTGGACAGCCCAAGGTGCTAGCTCCTATAATTCACCCCTCCACTTT
CDR3: CAWTAQGASSYNSPLHF
V: TRBV30
size: .
J: TRBJ1-6
D: .

DNA: TGCGCCAGCAGTCTGGGACCGTTGACAGATACGCAGTATTTT
CDR3: CASSLGPLTDTQYF
V: TRBV23-1
size: .
J: TRBJ2-3
D: .

DNA: TGTGCCAGCACCTCACCGGGATCTTACAATGAGCAGTTCTTC
CDR3: CASTSPGSYNEQFF
V: TRBV27
size: .
J: TRBJ2-1
D: .

DNA: TGTGCCAGCAGATCCCACGGGGGGGAGAGCTCCTACGAGCAGTACTTC
CDR3: CASRSHGGESSYEQYF
V: TRBV28
size: .
J: TRBJ2-7
D: TRBD2

DNA: TGTGCCAGCAGCACTTTGGGTGTTGGGGAGACCCAGTACTTC
CDR3: CASSTLGVGETQYF
V: TRBV4-2
size: .
J: TRBJ2-5
D: .

DNA: TGTGCCAGCAGCTTAACGGGGGACACCTACAATGAGCAGTTCTTC
CDR3: CASSLTGDTYNEQFF
V: TRBV7-3
size: .
J: TRBJ2-1
D: .

DNA: TGCGCCAGCAGCTTGGGGTGGACAGGGGACTCACCCCTCCACTTT
CDR3: CASSLGWTGDSPLHF
V: TRBV5-1
size: .
J: TRBJ1-6
D: TRBD1

DNA: TGTGCCTCAGCAAACTCCGGCCAGCCCCAGCATTTT
CDR3: CASANSGQPQHF
V: TRBV2
size: .
J: TRBJ1-5
D: .

DNA: TGTGCCAGCAGCTTGGTCGGGACGGTTCCCTACGAGCAGTACTTC
CDR3: CASSLVGTVPYEQYF
V: TRBV5-4
size: .
J: TRBJ2-7
D: .

DNA: TGTGCCAGCAGCTTAGGACTTTACGAGCAGTTCTTC
CDR3: CASSLGLYEQFF
V: TRBV7-2
size: .
J: TRBJ2-1
D: .

DNA: TGTGCCTGGAGTGCTTCTCCCCCGGGAGAAAAACTGTTTTTT
CDR3: CAWSASPPGEKLFF
V: TRBV30
size: .
J: TRBJ1-4
D: .

DNA: TGTGCCAGCAGTTTCTCCGGCACAGGCTTTGATTCCGAGACCCAGTACTTC
CDR3: CASSFSGTGFDSETQYF
V: TRBV27
size: .
J: TRBJ2-5
D: .

DNA: TGTGCCAGCTCACCACTTCCGGACAGGGATGCCGAGCAGTACTTC
CDR3: CASSPLPDRDAEQYF
V: TRBV18
size: .
J: TRBJ2-7
D: TRBD1

DNA: TGTGCCAGTAGTCAGGGGGCGTATGGCCCTGAAGCTTTCTTT
CDR3: CASSQGAYGPEAFF
V: TRBV19
size: .
J: TRBJ1-1
D: TRBD1

DNA: TGTGCCAGCACCAACCGGGTCCCCACCGGGGAGCTGTTTTTT
CDR3: CASTNRVPTGELFF
V: TRBV5-6
size: .
J: TRBJ2-2
D: .

DNA: TGTGCCAGCAGTTACTCGACAGCCAGGTCAGAGACCCAGTACTTC
CDR3: CASSYSTARSETQYF
V: TRBV6-6
size: .
J: TRBJ2-5
D: .

DNA: TGTGCCTGGAGTGTAAGCGGGGGCCTCCAAGAGACCCAGTACTTC
CDR3: CAWSVSGGLQETQYF
V: TRBV30
size: once
J: TRBJ2-5
D: TRBD2

DNA: TGCGCCAGCAGCCGGGACGAGACAGGCCCCTACGAGCAGTACTTC
CDR3: CASSRDETGPYEQYF
V: TRBV4-3
size: .
J: TRBJ2-7
D: .

DNA: TGCGCCAGCAGCCAAGACCGCCTCGCCGGGTCCTACAATGAGCAGTTCTTC
CDR3: CASSQDRLAGSYNEQFF
V: TRBV4-1
size: .
J: TRBJ2-1
D: .

DNA: TGTGCCAGCAGCACTGGGACGGAGGGGAATCAGCCCCAGCATTTT
CDR3: CASSTGTEGNQPQHF
V: TRBV6-5
size: .
J: TRBJ1-5
D: .

DNA: TGTGCCAGCAGACAGGGGGATCAGCCCCAGCATTTT
CDR3: CASRQGDQPQHF
V: TRBV19
size: .
J: TRBJ1-5
D: TRBD1

DNA: TGCGCCAGCAGCTTGGCCGGGACTAGCGGCACCTACGAGCAGTACTTC
CDR3: CASSLAGTSGTYEQYF
V: TRBV5-1
size: .
J: TRBJ2-7
D: TRBD2

DNA: TGTGCCAGCAGTGAGGACAGGGGGCCTTCCTACGAGCAGTACTTC
CDR3: CASSEDRGPSYEQYF
V: TRBV2
size: .
J: TRBJ2-7
D: TRBD1

DNA: TGCAGCGTAACAAAGGCCCCGGGCACCGGGGAGCTGTTTTTT
CDR3: CSVTKAPGTGELFF
V: TRBV29-1
size: .
J: TRBJ2-2
D: .

DNA: TGCGCCAGCAGCCAAGAAGGAGCGCGAGACATTCAGTACTTC
CDR3: CASSQEGARDIQYF
V: TRBV4-1
size: once
J: TRBJ2-4
D: .

DNA: TGTGCCAGCAGCAAAGCGCTTTGGCTAGCTAAGAGCTCCTACGAGCAGTACTTC
CDR3: CASSKALWLAKSSYEQYF
V: TRBV21-1
size: .
J: TRBJ2-7
D: .

DNA: TGTGCCAGCAGGTGGGACAGCATGAACACTGAAGCTTTCTTT
CDR3: CASRWDSMNTEAFF
V: TRBV6-5
size: .
J: TRBJ1-1
D: TRBD1

DNA: TGCGCCAGCAGCCAAGACAGCGACTACGAGCAGTACTTC
CDR3: CASSQDSDYEQYF
V: TRBV4-3
size: .
J: TRBJ2-7
D: .

DNA: TGTGCCTGGAGTGACAAGATCGTCGATGAGCAGTTCTTC
CDR3: CAWSDKIVDEQFF
V: TRBV30
size: .
J: TRBJ2-1
D: .

DNA: TGCGCCAGCAGCCCGTTCTCTGGAAACACCATATATTTT
CDR3: CASSPFSGNTIYF
V: TRBV5-1
size: .
J: TRBJ1-3
D: .

DNA: TGTGCCTTCCGGGACAGGGATAAAGCTTTCTTT
CDR3: CAFRDRDKAFF
V: TRBV30
size: .
J: TRBJ1-1
D: TRBD1

DNA: TGCGCCAGCAGCTTAGATCGGGGATACACTGAAGCTTTCTTT
CDR3: CASSLDRGYTEAFF
V: TRBV5-1
size: .
J: TRBJ1-1
D: .

DNA: TGTGCCAGCAGCTTAGTGGGGGTAGGCGGGAACGCGGATACGCAGTATTTT
CDR3: CASSLVGVGGNADTQYF
V: TRBV7-2
size: .
J: TRBJ2-3
D: .

DNA: TGCGCCAGCAGCCAAGAGTCTGGGGGGCGGAGCTCCTACAATGAGCAGTTCTTC
CDR3: CASSQESGGRSSYNEQFF
V: TRBV4-3
size: .
J: TRBJ2-1
D: .

DNA: TGCGCCAGCAGTGGCCCGGGGGGTCAGCCCCAGCATTTT
CDR3: CASSGPGGQPQHF
V: TRBV10-2
size: .
J: TRBJ1-5
D: .

DNA: TGTGCCAGCAGCTTGGGGGGACTAGCGGGAGAGACAGATACGCAGTATTTT
CDR3: CASSLGGLAGETDTQYF
V: TRBV5-4
size: .
J: TRBJ2-3
D: TRBD2

DNA: TGTGCCAGCAGCTTACAGGGTGGGGACGAGCAGTACTTC
CDR3: CASSLQGGDEQYF
V: TRBV7-2
size: .
J: TRBJ2-7
D: .

DNA: TGCGCCAGCAGCTTGGAATACAATGAGCAGTTCTTC
CDR3: CASSLEYNEQFF
V: TRBV5-1
size: .
J: TRBJ2-1
D: .

DNA: TGTGCCTGGACCCCTGGCCATAACTATGGCTACACCTTC
CDR3: CAWTPGHNYGYTF
V: TRBV30
size: .
J: TRBJ1-2
D: .

DNA: TGTGCCAGCAGCCAAGATCAAGGAGGGCGGACTGGCTACACCTTC
CDR3: CASSQDQGGRTGYTF
V: TRBV14
size: few
J: TRBJ1-2
D: .

DNA: TGTGTCATCTCCCGGCTGAACACTGAAGCTTTCTTT
CDR3: CVISRLNTEAFF
V: TRBV6-1
size: .
J: TRBJ1-1
D: .

DNA: TGTGCCTGGAGTGAAGGCAGGGGGCCTGGGGCCAACGTCCTGACTTTC
CDR3: CAWSEGRGPGANVLTF
V: TRBV30
size: .
J: TRBJ2-6
D: TRBD1

DNA: TGTGCCAGCAGCTTCCGGACAGGGTGGGAGTACGAGCAGTACTTC
CDR3: CASSFRTGWEYEQYF
V: TRBV7-2
size: .
J: TRBJ2-7
D: TRBD1

DNA: TGTGCCAGCAGTGAGGCCCCTACTTCGTCCTACGAGCAGTACTTC
CDR3: CASSEAPTSSYEQYF
V: TRBV6-1
size: .
J: TRBJ2-7
D: .

DNA: TGTGCCAGTAGTCCCCTAGCGGGAGGGCCTGAGGAGCAGTACTTC
CDR3: CASSPLAGGPEEQYF
V: TRBV19
size: .
J: TRBJ2-7
D: TRBD2

DNA: TGTGCCAGCTCACCCCGGACTAGCGGGAGCGCCGGGGAGCTGTTTTTT
CDR3: CASSPRTSGSAGELFF
V: TRBV18
size: .
J: TRBJ2-2
D: TRBD2

DNA: TGTGCCAGCAGCGCCGGGCAATTTATGAACACTGAAGCTTTCTTT
CDR3: CASSAGQFMNTEAFF
V: TRBV7-9
size: .
J: TRBJ1-1
D: .

DNA: TGCGCCAGCAGCGAGGACGGACTCCAAGAGACCCAGTACTTC
CDR3: CASSEDGLQETQYF
V: TRBV5-1
size: .
J: TRBJ2-5
D: .